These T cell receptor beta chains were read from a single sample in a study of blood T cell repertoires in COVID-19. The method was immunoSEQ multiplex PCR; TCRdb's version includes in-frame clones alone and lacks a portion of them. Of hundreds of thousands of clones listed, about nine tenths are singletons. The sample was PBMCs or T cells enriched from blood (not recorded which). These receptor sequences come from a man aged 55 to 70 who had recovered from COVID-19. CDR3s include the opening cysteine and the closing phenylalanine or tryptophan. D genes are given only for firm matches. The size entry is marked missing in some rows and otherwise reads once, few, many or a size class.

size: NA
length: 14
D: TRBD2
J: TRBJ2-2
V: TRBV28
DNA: TGTGCCAGCATCCGGGGACTACACCCCGGGGAGCTGTTTTTT
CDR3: CASIRGLHPGELFF

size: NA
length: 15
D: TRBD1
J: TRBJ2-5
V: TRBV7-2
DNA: TGTGCCAGCAGCTCAGGGACAGGGTTCCAAGAGACCCAGTACTTC
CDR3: CASSSGTGFQETQYF

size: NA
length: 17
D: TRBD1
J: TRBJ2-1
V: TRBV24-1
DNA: TGTGCCACCAGTGATTCCGGACAGGAATCCTCCTACAATGAGCAGTTCTTC
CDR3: CATSDSGQESSYNEQFF

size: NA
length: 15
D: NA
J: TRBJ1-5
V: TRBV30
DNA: TGTGCCTGGAGCAATGGGGGGGATAGCAATCAGCCCCAGCATTTT
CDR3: CAWSNGGDSNQPQHF

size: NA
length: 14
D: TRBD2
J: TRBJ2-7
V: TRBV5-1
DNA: TGCGCCAGCAGCTCAGCGGGGGTTTCCTACGAGCAGTACTTC
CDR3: CASSSAGVSYEQYF

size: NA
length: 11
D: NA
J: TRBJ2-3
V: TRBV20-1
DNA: TGCAGTGCTAGAGTCGGAGATACGCAGTATTTT
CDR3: CSARVGDTQYF

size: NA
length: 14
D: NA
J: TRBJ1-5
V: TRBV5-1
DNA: TGCGCCAGCAGCTTGGGAGGAAGCAATCAGCCCCAGCATTTT
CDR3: CASSLGGSNQPQHF

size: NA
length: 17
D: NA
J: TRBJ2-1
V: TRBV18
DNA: TGTGCCAGCTCACCCCTAGCGCCCGGAGCTGGGTACAATGAGCAGTTCTTC
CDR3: CASSPLAPGAGYNEQFF

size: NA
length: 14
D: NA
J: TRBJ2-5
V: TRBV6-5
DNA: TGTGCCAGCAGTTACAGGGGAGGTAAAGAGACCCAGTACTTC
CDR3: CASSYRGGKETQYF

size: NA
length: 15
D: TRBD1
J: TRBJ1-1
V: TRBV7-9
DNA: TGTGCCAGCAGCTTTCGGACAGGGCCGAACACTGAAGCTTTCTTT
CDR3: CASSFRTGPNTEAFF

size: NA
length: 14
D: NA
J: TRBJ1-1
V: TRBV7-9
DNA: TGTGCCAGCAGCTTAGCGGCCGTCGGGACTGAAGCTTTCTTT
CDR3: CASSLAAVGTEAFF

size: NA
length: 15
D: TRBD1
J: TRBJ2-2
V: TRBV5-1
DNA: TGCGCCAGCAGCTCCGGGACAGGAGCGACCGGGGAGCTGTTTTTT
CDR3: CASSSGTGATGELFF

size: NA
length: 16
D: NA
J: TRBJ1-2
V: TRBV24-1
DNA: TGTGCCACCAGTGACCCCCAGGGTCATGATAACTATGGCTACACCTTC
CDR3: CATSDPQGHDNYGYTF

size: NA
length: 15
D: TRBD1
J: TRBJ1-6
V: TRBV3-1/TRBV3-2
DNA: TGTGCCAGCAGCCAAGGGACAGGGCTTGAGTCACCCCTCCACTTT
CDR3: CASSQGTGLESPLHF

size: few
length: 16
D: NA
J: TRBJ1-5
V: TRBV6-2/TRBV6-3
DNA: TGTGCCAGCAGCCCTAGTGGTCAGGGCAACAATCAGCCCCAGCATTTT
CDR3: CASSPSGQGNNQPQHF